This record covers a single T cell receptor (beta chain). The repertoire was sequenced with immunoSEQ multiplex PCR; TCRdb's copy has only in-frame clones and lacks some. The sample shows 93,000 or so clones, approximately 80% of them seen only once. Germline V gene data show CDR1 as SEHNR and CDR2 as FQNEAQ (reference sequence). With V trimmed by 1 base and J by 5 bases, 15 bases remained unmatched. The CDR3 is made up of 19 amino acids. These data belong to a study of glioma-infiltrating T cells after dendritic cell vaccination. This sequence joins TRBV7-9 and TRBJ1-1, with TRBD1 identical over 11 bases. This receptor was obtained from a human donor with glioblastoma. The source was blood, collected before dendritic cell vaccination. The CDR3 loop reads CASSLGLDGQGAAGTEAFF. CDR3 nucleotide sequence: TGTGCCAGCAGCTTAGGACTAGATGGACAGGGGGCGGCGGGGACTGAAGCTTTCTTT.